This T cell receptor beta chain was captured by sequencing in a study of identical twins. Germline CDR1 and CDR2: ENHRY and SYGVKD. V was clipped by 2 bases and J by 1 base, with 15 bases between them. The CDR3 sequence is 17 residues long. One entry per CDR3 protein results from TCRdb running MiXCR on the 5' RACE reads. The sample yields about 520,000 distinct CDR3 sequences, about 20% seen once. As to this clonotype: Its cognate antigen is unknown.

Findings of the study overall: Within monozygotic twins, out-of-frame TCR alpha sharing was underestimated by the models. Potential partial confounding of zero-insertion analyses by invariant MAIT and iNKT cells was noted.

The data were also submitted as part of a second study, on T cells expressing NK-cell markers. That paper states: Of the CD8+ T cell pool in about 6 donors, roughly 1.0-8% was accounted for by dominant NKG2C+ clonotypes.

The genes are TRBV10-3 and TRBJ1-3; D gene uncertain. Sequencing was done on a sample of CD4+ T cells sorted from blood. The sequence was obtained from a woman under 30 in good health. Written as DNA, the CDR3 is TGTGCCATCAGTGAGGGCCCCGGGCCATCGTCTGGAAACACCATATATTTT. Its protein product is CAISEGPGPSSGNTIYF.